Listed below are T cell receptor beta chains from one sample, sequenced in a study of blood T cells in healthy people across ages. TCRdb recomputed calls from the 5' RACE reads with MiXCR, one row per CDR3 protein. The sample contains 650,000 to 700,000 distinct CDR3 sequences, 32% of which appear only once. Sequenced sample: blood. The receptors come from a woman older than 75 in good health. CDR3s leave out the opening cysteine and the closing phenylalanine or tryptophan. D genes are given only for firm matches. Size values are once, few and many counts, or a class for expanded clones, and some rows have none.

>TRBD1|NA|TRBV7-2
ASSLRTGTGAYREQF
>NA|many|TRBV7-2
ASSREWGRETQY
>TRBD2|many|TRBV3-1
ASSQVLGGFWYNEQF
>TRBD1|NA|TRBV27
ASSQGQGREKLF
>TRBD2|NA|TRBV12-3/TRBV12-4
ASRGGLAKPYNEQF
>NA|many|TRBV7-2
ASVYETGARPDTQY
>NA|few|TRBV7-2
ASSLEGSRTYEQY
>TRBD1|few|TRBV19
ASSIPGQGNRAF
>NA|many|TRBV10-3
AISLTAPESTDTQY
>TRBD1|NA|TRBV27
ASRTTGMITDTQY
>TRBD1|many|TRBV7-2
ASSLGGTASTDTQY
>NA|many|TRBV20-1
SGKDGYEQY
>TRBD1|few|TRBV13
ASSLGTGGDTEAF
>TRBD2|many|TRBV7-8
ASSLAGGPGYEQF
>TRBD1|many|TRBV6-5
ASRGTGLNEQF
>TRBD1|many|TRBV2
ASSDDRGSYEQY
>NA|few|TRBV7-2
ASSPSHAIAEAF
>NA|once|TRBV7-2
ASSLGGLIVTQY
>NA|once|TRBV20-1
SATPTGRYEQF
>NA|many|TRBV10-3
AIRDREVAGYT
>NA|NA|TRBV20-1
SASPGLLYGYT
>NA|many|TRBV7-9
ASSLANPGNYGYT
>NA|NA|TRBV7-9
ASSSVPRDTQY
>NA|many|TRBV6-5
ASKSSQETQY
>NA|NA|TRBV20-1
SAIDGETQY
>NA|many|TRBV7-6
ASSLAAQSYEQY
>NA|few|TRBV15
ATSRELANPQETQY
>NA|NA|TRBV20-1
SVQGGGDTQY
>NA|many|TRBV6-1
ASMVGDTQY
>TRBD1|few|TRBV2
ASREGAHGYT
>TRBD1|few|TRBV29-1
SVLQGTTEAF
>NA|NA|TRBV27
ASSSPGTYSFEQY
>TRBD2|NA|TRBV13
ASSLGFSGIPQY
>NA|NA|TRBV4-3
ASSQDWGDGYT